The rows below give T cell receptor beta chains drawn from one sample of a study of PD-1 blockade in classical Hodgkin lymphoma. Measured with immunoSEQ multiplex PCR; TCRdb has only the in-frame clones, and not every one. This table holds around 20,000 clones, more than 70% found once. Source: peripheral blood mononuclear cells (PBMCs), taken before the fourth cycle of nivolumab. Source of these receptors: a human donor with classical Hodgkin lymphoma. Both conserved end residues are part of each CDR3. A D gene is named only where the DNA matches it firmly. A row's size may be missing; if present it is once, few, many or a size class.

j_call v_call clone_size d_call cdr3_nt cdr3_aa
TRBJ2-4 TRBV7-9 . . TGTGCCAGCAGCTTAGGGGGGTCAATGTCCGCTACTCAGTACTTC CASSLGGSMSATQYF
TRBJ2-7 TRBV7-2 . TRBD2 TGTGCCAGCAGCATCGTAGCGGGCCCCGAGTACGAGCAGTACTTC CASSIVAGPEYEQYF
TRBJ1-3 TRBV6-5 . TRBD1 TGTGCCAGCAGCCTGGGACAGAGAGGAAACACCATATATTTT CASSLGQRGNTIYF
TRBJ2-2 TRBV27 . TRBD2 TGTGCCAGCAGTTTTCTAGCGGCGAACACCGGGGAGCTGTTTTTT CASSFLAANTGELFF
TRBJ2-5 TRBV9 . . TGTGCCAGCAGCGCGGTGGGTGGGCTTGGGACCCAGTACTTC CASSAVGGLGTQYF
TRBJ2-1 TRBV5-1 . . TGCGCCAGCAGCCTGAGTTTACAAACCTACAATGAGCAGTTCTTC CASSLSLQTYNEQFF
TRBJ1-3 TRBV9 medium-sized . TGTGCCAGCAGCGTAGATGGCATCTCTGGAAACACCATATATTTT CASSVDGISGNTIYF
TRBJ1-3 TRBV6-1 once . TGTGCCAGCAGTGAAGCCCCCGCGGGGCCGGGAAACACCATATATTTT CASSEAPAGPGNTIYF
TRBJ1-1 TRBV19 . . TGTGCCAGTAGTATAGGTTACGGGGGTACTGAAGCTTTCTTT CASSIGYGGTEAFF
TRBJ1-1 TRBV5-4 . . TGTGCCAGCAGCTTAGGGACGTTGGGCACTGAAGCTTTCTTT CASSLGTLGTEAFF
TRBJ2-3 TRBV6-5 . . TGTGCCAGCATAACGGGCTCTAGCACAGATACGCAGTATTTT CASITGSSTDTQYF
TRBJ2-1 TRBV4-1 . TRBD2 TGCGCCAGCAGCCAAGAGCCTAGCGGGATCAATGAGCAGTTCTTC CASSQEPSGINEQFF
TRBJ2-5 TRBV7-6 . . TGTGCCAGCAGCCTGCAGGCAGGGGGAGGGGGGCAAGAGACCCAGTACTTC CASSLQAGGGGQETQYF
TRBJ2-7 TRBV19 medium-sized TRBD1 TGTGCCAGTAGCAGGACAGGGGGCCGCACCTACGAGCAGTACTTC CASSRTGGRTYEQYF
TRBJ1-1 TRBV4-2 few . TGTGCCAGCAGCCGAGACCCCCAGGGAAAATTTTCGGAAGCTTTCTTT CASSRDPQGKFSEAFF
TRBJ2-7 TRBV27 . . TGTGCCAGCAGCCCTCCGGGAGTTTCCTACGAGCAGTACTTC CASSPPGVSYEQYF
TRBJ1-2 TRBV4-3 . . TGCGCCAGCACCCGAGATAGGGCCGGAGGCTACACCTTC CASTRDRAGGYTF
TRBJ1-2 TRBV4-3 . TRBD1 TGCGCCAGCAGCCAAGCCAGGGGGACTAACTATGGCTACACCTTC CASSQARGTNYGYTF
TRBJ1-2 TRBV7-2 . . TGTGCCAGCAGCTACCGTTGGCAGATCTATGGCTACACCTTC CASSYRWQIYGYTF
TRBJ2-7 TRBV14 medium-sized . TGTGCCAGCAGCCAAGATCGTTTGTTGCCAGGGACATACGAGCAGTACTTC CASSQDRLLPGTYEQYF
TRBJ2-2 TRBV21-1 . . TGTGCCGGCAGCAAAAGTCCGGGGGGCTGCACCGGGGAGCTGTTTTTT CAGSKSPGGCTGELFF
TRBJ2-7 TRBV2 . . TGTGCCAGCAGTGATACAGGGATGGAGCAGTACTTC CASSDTGMEQYF
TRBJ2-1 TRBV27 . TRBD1 TGTGCCAGCAGTTCACGGACAGGGCGGAATGAGCAGTTCTTC CASSSRTGRNEQFF
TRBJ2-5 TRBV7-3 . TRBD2 TGTGCCAGCAGCTTCGGGACTAGCGGCCAAGAGACCCAGTACTTC CASSFGTSGQETQYF
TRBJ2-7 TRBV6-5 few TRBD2 TGTGCCAGCAGTTATCGCACTAGCGGGACTTACGAGCAGTACTTC CASSYRTSGTYEQYF
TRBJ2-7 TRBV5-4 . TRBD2 TGTGCCAGCAGCGGGTCGGCTAGCGGGGCCTACGAGCAGTACTTC CASSGSASGAYEQYF
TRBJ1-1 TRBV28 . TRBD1 TGTGCCAGCAGTTACCAGACAGGGAGGAACACTGAAGCTTTCTTT CASSYQTGRNTEAFF
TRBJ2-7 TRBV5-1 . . TGCGCCAGCAGCTTGGGGGTGTCAGGTAACGAGCAGTACTTC CASSLGVSGNEQYF
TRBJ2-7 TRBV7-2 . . TGTGCCAGCAGCCCCTCTGGCGCCTACGAGCAGTACTTC CASSPSGAYEQYF
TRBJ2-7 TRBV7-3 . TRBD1 TGTGCCAGCAGCCCGACAGGGGTCTCCTACGAGCAGTACTTC CASSPTGVSYEQYF
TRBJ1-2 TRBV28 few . TGTGCCAGCACCCCCGGACCGGGCAGTTACTATGGCTACACCTTC CASTPGPGSYYGYTF
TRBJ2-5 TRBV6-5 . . TGTGCCAGCAGTTATTTAGGACACACGGAGACCCAGTACTTC CASSYLGHTETQYF
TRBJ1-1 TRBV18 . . TGTGCCAGCTCACCAGCCGGGGGAATTGCTTTCTTT CASSPAGGIAFF
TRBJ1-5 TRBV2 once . TGTGCCAGCAGTGCGCAGAATCAGCCCCAGCATTTT CASSAQNQPQHF
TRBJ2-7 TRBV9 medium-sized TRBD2 TGTGCCAGCAGCCCCAACCTAGCGGGAGATCCCGAGCAGTACTTC CASSPNLAGDPEQYF
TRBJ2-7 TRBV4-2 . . TGTGCCAGCAGCCAAAGGGCAGCCGGAGGGTACGAGCAGTACTTC CASSQRAAGGYEQYF
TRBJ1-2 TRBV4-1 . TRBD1 TGCGCCAGCAGCCAAGAAACCAGGGGGTATGGCTACACCTTC CASSQETRGYGYTF
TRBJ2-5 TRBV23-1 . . TGCGCCAGCAGTCAATCACCGGGACTCCAAGAGACCCAGTACTTC CASSQSPGLQETQYF